What follows are 20 T cell receptor beta chains derived from one specimen sequenced in a study of blood T cell repertoires in COVID-19. Libraries were prepared by immunoSEQ multiplex PCR; TCRdb keeps only in-frame clonotypes and omits some of them. The table includes roughly 360,000 clones, around 83% detected once. The sample consisted of PBMCs or T cells enriched from blood (not recorded which). The source of these receptors is a woman aged 45-59 years who had recovered from COVID-19.

The genes are TRBV9 and TRBJ1-4, with a weak D call TRBD1 (5 bases). Trimming pared 3 bases from V and 8 bases from J, leaving 11 bases between. Germline CDR1 and CDR2: SGDLS and YYNGEE. The CDR3 runs to 13 residues. This chain's CDR3 is CASSEGAGEKLFF. CDR3 DNA sequence: TGTGCCAGCAGCGAAGGGGCCGGGGAAAAACTGTTTTTT.

The table lists this clone with a few counts. The chain has TRBV19 and TRBJ1-4; TRBD1 matches at 8 bases. The trim removed 7 bases at V and 8 bases at J, leaving 12 bases unmatched. CDR1 and CDR2 from the germline V gene are LNHDA and SQIVND (reference sequence). This CDR3 region has 15 residues. The CDR3 nucleotides are TGTGCCAGTACCAGATCACAGGGGGTTTACGAAAAACTGTTTTTT. As protein: CASTRSQGVYEKLFF.

The rearrangement uses TRBV27 and TRBJ1-5; TRBD1 might be the D (5 bases). CDR1 is MNHEY and CDR2 is SMNVEV in the germline V gene (reference sequence). CDR3 size: 14 residues. The V end was cut by 2 bases, the J end by 0 bases, with 5 bases between. The chain's CDR3 is CASSLRGSNQPQHF. CDR3 bases: TGTGCCAGCAGTTTAAGGGGTAGCAATCAGCCCCAGCATTTT.

The V gene is TRBV6-5, the J gene TRBJ2-1; 12 bases are shared with TRBD2. The ends lost 4 bases at V and 7 bases at J; junction bases unmatched: 8. Per the germline V gene, CDR1 is MNHEY and CDR2 is SVGAGI. CDR3 length equals 16 residues. CDR3 coding DNA: TGTGCCAGCAGTTCCTGGACTAGCGGGAAAGGTAATGAGCAGTTCTTC. Amino acid sequence: CASSSWTSGKGNEQFF.

The J gene is TRBJ1-2, the V gene TRBV30, with D possibly matching TRBD1 (5 bases). The CDR3 runs to 14 residues. Germline V CDR1 and CDR2: GTSNPN, SVGIG (reference sequence). V shed 0 bases and J shed 5 bases, with 13 bases lying between them. The CDR3 sequence is CAWSVRRVGYGYTF. The CDR3 DNA reads TGTGCCTGGAGTGTACGCAGGGTTGGTTATGGCTACACCTTC.

V and J are TRBV12-3 or TRBV12-4 and TRBJ1-4; D is unclear. Trimming pared 3 bases from V and 7 bases from J, leaving 9 bases between. The CDR3 is 13 residues long. In nucleotides, the CDR3 is TGTGCCAGCAGTTTTCCCCATAGTGAAAAACTGTTTTTT. It is translated as CASSFPHSEKLFF.

The genes are TRBV20-1 and TRBJ2-5; D might be TRBD1 (5 bases). The germline V gene has CDR1 DFQATT and CDR2 SNEGSKA (reference sequence). Between the trimmed V and J ends, which lost 3 bases and 5 bases, there was a span of 13 bases. This CDR3 has 13 residues. The CDR3, as DNA: TGCAGTGCTAGTTCAGGGCCACGGGAGACCCAGTACTTC. As protein: CSASSGPRETQYF.

Only a few counts were recorded for this clone. The chain links TRBV6-6 to TRBJ2-5; TRBD2 might be the D (7 bases). Deletions cut 0 bases from V and 6 bases from J, with 14 bases between. The CDR3 has 15 amino acids. CDR1 is MNHNY, CDR2 SVGAGI, per germline (reference sequence). CDR3 in amino acids: CASSYSYREGQTQYF. CDR3 coding DNA: TGTGCCAGCAGTTACTCGTACAGGGAGGGACAGACCCAGTACTTC.

The rearrangement joins TRBV9 to TRBJ2-7; 8 positions match TRBD2. This CDR3 comprises 15 residues. In germline, CDR1 is SGDLS, CDR2 YYNGEE. V gave up 0 bases and J gave up 6 bases; unmatched junction bases: 8. The CDR3 DNA is TGTGCCAGCAGCGTAGATCCAGCGGGAGATCGCGAGCAGTACTTC. Translation: CASSVDPAGDREQYF.

The chain combines TRBV6-5 with TRBJ1-1; no firm D call. The CDR3 loop spans 15 amino acids. Germline CDR1 is MNHEY and CDR2 is SVGAGI. The V end lost 5 bases, the J end lost 1 base, and 14 bases lay between the germline ends. CDR3 in amino acids: CASSLGRVGNTEAFF. CDR3 bases: TGTGCCAGCAGTCTCGGGAGGGTGGGGAACACTGAAGCTTTCTTT.

This chain joins TRBV30 and TRBJ1-2; a possible D gene is TRBD1 (6 bases). The V and J ends lost 1 base and 4 bases respectively, with 13 bases between them. Germline V lookup: CDR1 GTSNPN, CDR2 SVGIG (reference sequence). The CDR3 runs 14 residues. The CDR3 DNA reads TGTGCCTGGAGTGGACCAGGGGCCGGCTATGGCTACACCTTC. Protein: CAWSGPGAGYGYTF.

J is TRBJ1-5 and V is TRBV7-2; D possibly corresponds to TRBD1 (5 bases). This CDR3 has 14 residues. The V and J ends lost 5 bases and 2 bases respectively, with 10 bases between them. Germline CDR1 reads SGHTA; CDR2 reads FQGNSA. CDR3 sequence (DNA): TGTGCCAGCAGCATCGACAGAGGCAATCAGCCCCAGCATTTT. This sequence encodes CASSIDRGNQPQHF.

In DNA, the CDR3 is TGTGCCAGCAGCTTAGCGGCTAGCTTAAGTGAGCAGTTCTTC. It translates to CASSLAASLSEQFF. This sequence joins TRBV7-3 and TRBJ2-1; D is perhaps TRBD2 (5 bases). Germline values: CDR1 SGHTA, CDR2 FQGTGA. The length of the CDR3 is 14 residues. The ends were cut back, 2 bases at V and 9 bases at J, with 14 bases in the middle.

V and J are TRBV5-1 and TRBJ1-1, with unresolved D. This CDR3 has 14 amino acids. V was trimmed by 4 bases and J by 2 bases, leaving 12 bases between them. Germline-derived CDR1 and CDR2 are SGHRS and YFSETQ. CDR3 DNA: TGCGCCAGCAGCGGCCTCCAGGTTAACACTGAAGCTTTCTTT. Its translation: CASSGLQVNTEAFF.

The V gene is TRBV7-9, the J gene TRBJ1-3; 8 bases align to TRBD1. Germline CDR1 is SEHNR and CDR2 is FQNEAQ (reference sequence). The ends lost 7 bases at V and 3 bases at J; junction bases unmatched: 5. The length of the CDR3 is 14 residues. The CDR3 bases are TGTGCCAGCATTGACACAGGGGGTGGAAACACCATATATTTT. Protein sequence: CASIDTGGGNTIYF. The full variable domain, rest sourced from reference TRBV7-9 and TRBJ1-3, is DTGVSQNPRHKITKRGQNVTFRCDPISEHNRLYWYRQTLGQGPEFLTYFQNEAQLEKSRLLSDRFSAERPKGSFSTLEIQRTEQGDSAMYLCASIDTGGGNTIYFGEGSWLTVV.

This clone appeared a few times. V usage is TRBV7-4 and J usage is TRBJ1-5, with TRBD1 as a possible D gene (5 bases). Germline V gene data show CDR1 as SGHVT and CDR2 as SQSDAQ. The CDR3 length is 19 residues. Trimming took 3 bases from V and 2 from J, leaving 23 bases between them. The CDR3 bases are TGTGCCAGCAGCTTTTGGGGCAAACCCTTAGTACATGGCAATCAGCCCCAGCATTTT. This encodes CASSFWGKPLVHGNQPQHF.

V and J are TRBV9 and TRBJ1-1, with D perhaps matching TRBD1 (5 bases). Trimming stripped 0 bases from V and 3 bases from J, with 15 bases between. CDR3 size: 16 residues. CDR1 and CDR2 (germline): SGDLS, YYNGEE. The CDR3 bases are TGTGCCAGCAGCGTAGGCGAAGGGACTGGGGACACTGAAGCTTTCTTT. It is translated as CASSVGEGTGDTEAFF.

As DNA, the CDR3 is TGTGCCAGCTCACCACTCCAGGGGTCGGGGACTGAAGCTTTCTTT. Its translation: CASSPLQGSGTEAFF. This chain joins TRBV18 and TRBJ1-1; TRBD1 is a possible D gene (6 bases). V lost 1 base and J lost 5, with 14 bases in between. From germline, CDR1 is KGHSH and CDR2 LQKENI. This CDR3 has 15 residues.

The genes are TRBV18 and TRBJ2-6; 9 bases are shared with TRBD1. The V gene's germline CDR1 is KGHSH and CDR2 LQKENI. The V gene end was trimmed by 2 bases and the J gene end by 0 bases; junction bases not matched to a gene: 11. The CDR3 runs 20 residues. This CDR3 is CASSPSVGQGQSSGANVLTF. CDR3 nucleotide sequence: TGTGCCAGCTCACCATCTGTGGGACAGGGACAGTCCTCTGGGGCCAACGTCCTGACTTTC.

V usage is TRBV5-1 and J usage is TRBJ2-3; unclear D gene. The length of the CDR3 is 13 residues. Germline CDR1 SGHRS, CDR2 YFSETQ. V was clipped by 1 base and J by 4 bases, with 7 bases between them. The CDR3 region is CASSLTVADTQYF. CDR3 sequence (DNA): TGCGCCAGCAGCTTGACAGTAGCAGATACGCAGTATTTT.